This T cell receptor (beta chain) was obtained from a study of synovial regulatory T cells in juvenile arthritis. Findings and caveats of the study: Synovial Tregs shared more CDR3 sequences with iaTregs than other blood Tregs. Inflammation-associated Treg cells in blood had less TCR diversity than the remaining blood Treg cells.

Median age around 10 years (about 2.4-25); median disease duration about 7 years (0.2-19.1). As concerns this clone: No antigen is known for it.

CDR1 and CDR2 from the germline V gene are SGHRS and YFSETQ. CDR3 size: 12 residues. Only the protein is on record. This table comes from immunoSEQ multiplex PCR, and its TCRdb copy is limited to in-frame clones, with some not included. Its table lists several thousand clones. Material for sequencing was Treg cells from blood. Subset noted: remaining (HLA-DR-negative) circulating blood Treg cells. This TCR was recovered from a donor between 2 and 35 years old with juvenile idiopathic arthritis. The V gene is TRBV5-1, the J gene TRBJ2-5. This chain's CDR3 is CASSLGSETQYF. The whole variable domain, filled in from reference TRBV5-1 and TRBJ2-5, reads KAGVTQTPRYLIKTRGQQVTLSCSPISGHRSVSWYQQTPGQGLQFLFEYFSETQRNKGNFPGRFSGRQFSNSRSEMNVSTLELGDSALYLCASSLGSETQYFGPGTRLLVL.